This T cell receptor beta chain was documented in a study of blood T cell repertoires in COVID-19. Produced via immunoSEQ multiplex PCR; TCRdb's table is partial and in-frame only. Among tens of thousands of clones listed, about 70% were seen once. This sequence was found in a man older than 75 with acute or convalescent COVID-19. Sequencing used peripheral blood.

The CDR3 DNA reads as TGTGCCAGCAGGGGGCAGGGGACCAATGAGCAGTTCTTC. Translated, it gives CASRGQGTNEQFF. This sequence joins TRBV27 and TRBJ2-1; weak D call: TRBD1 (6 bases). The CDR3 has 13 residues. Per the germline V gene, CDR1 is MNHEY and CDR2 is SMNVEV (reference sequence). V lost 6 bases to trimming and J lost 6 bases, with 12 bases between them.